This TCR beta chain was identified in a study of graft-versus-host responses after intestinal transplantation. Here immunoSEQ multiplex PCR was the method, and the copy in TCRdb shows in-frame clones only, minus some. The data contain roughly 17,000 clones, approximately 89% of them singletons. Sequenced material: bone marrow, taken about 130 days after transplant. The clonotype originates from a human patient who received an intestinal transplant, so some T cells may come from the graft donor.

The CDR3 here is CASSVRKVGGELFF. The DNA for the CDR3 is TGTGCCAGCAGCGTAAGAAAAGTAGGCGGGGAGCTGTTTTTT. The chain couples TRBV9 to TRBJ2-2; D is unclear. This CDR3 contains 14 residues. V lost 1 base and J lost 7, with 11 bases in between. Germline-derived CDR1 and CDR2 are SGDLS and YYNGEE.